One T cell receptor (beta chain) is described in this entry. Its matching antigen is unknown. Nominal health characterized the donors when sampled, though unrecorded immune exposures were likely. This entry is derived from a study of cytomegalovirus exposure and HLA in healthy donors. The study ran its PCR with 60 Vbeta and 13 Jbeta primers. The method was immunoSEQ multiplex PCR; TCRdb's version includes in-frame clones alone and lacks a portion of them. The sample includes 150,000 or so clones. Whole-study results and caveats: HLA allele associations emerged for 16,951 TCR beta sequences in a later analysis, at 0.05 false discovery rate. According to an earlier analysis, most TCR beta V segments yielded productive rearrangements about 87% or about 30% of the time. According to a later analysis, donors in an Asian-associated ancestry cluster reportedly had fewer N-insertions than the approximately 670-donor mean.

This CDR3 region has 12 residues. Trimming left V 4 bases short and J 5 bases short, with 9 bases between. Per the germline V gene, CDR1 is KGHSH and CDR2 is LQKENI. Sequencing was carried out using PBMCs. This chain connects TRBV18 to TRBJ2-7, with D possibly matching TRBD1 (5 bases). The sequence came from a woman in her fifties or sixties in good health and CMV-seronegative. The CDR3 region is CASSQGHHEQYF. CDR3 nucleotide sequence: TGTGCCAGCTCACAGGGGCACCACGAGCAGTACTTC.